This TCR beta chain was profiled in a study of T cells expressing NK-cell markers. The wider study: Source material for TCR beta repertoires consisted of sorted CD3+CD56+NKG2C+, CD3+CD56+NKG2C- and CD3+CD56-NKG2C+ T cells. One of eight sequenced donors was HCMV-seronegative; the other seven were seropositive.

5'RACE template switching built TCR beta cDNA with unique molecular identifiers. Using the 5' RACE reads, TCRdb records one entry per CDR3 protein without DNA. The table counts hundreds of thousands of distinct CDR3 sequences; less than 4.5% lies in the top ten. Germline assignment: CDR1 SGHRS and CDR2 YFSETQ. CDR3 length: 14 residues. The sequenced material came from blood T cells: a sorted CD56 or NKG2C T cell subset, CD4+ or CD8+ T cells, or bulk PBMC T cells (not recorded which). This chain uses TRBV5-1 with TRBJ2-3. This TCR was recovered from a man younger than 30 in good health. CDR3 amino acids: CASSFKSSGDTQYF.